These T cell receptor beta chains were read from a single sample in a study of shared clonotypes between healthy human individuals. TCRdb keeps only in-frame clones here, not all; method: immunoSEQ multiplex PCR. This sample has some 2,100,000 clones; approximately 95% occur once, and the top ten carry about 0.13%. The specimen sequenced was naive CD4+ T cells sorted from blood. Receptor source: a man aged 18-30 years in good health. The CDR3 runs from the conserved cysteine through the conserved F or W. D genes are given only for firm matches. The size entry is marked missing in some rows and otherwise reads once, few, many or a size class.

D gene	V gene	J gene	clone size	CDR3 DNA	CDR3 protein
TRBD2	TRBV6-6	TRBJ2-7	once	TGTGCCAGCAGTTACCGCACTAGCGGGGACTACGAGCAGTACTTC	CASSYRTSGDYEQYF
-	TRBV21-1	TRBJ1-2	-	TGTGCCAGCAGCAAAGTGGGGGGAAGCTATGGCTACACCTTC	CASSKVGGSYGYTF
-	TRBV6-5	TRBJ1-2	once	TGTGCCAGCAGTTACTCGGTTGGCAGTATCTATGGCTACACCTTC	CASSYSVGSIYGYTF
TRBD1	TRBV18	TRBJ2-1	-	TGTGCCAGCTCACTCACGATCGGGACAGGAGGTTACAATGAGCAGTTCTTC	CASSLTIGTGGYNEQFF
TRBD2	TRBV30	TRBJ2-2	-	TGTGCCTGGAGCCCCCCCCATAGCGGGTGGTACGGGGAGCTGTTTTTT	CAWSPPHSGWYGELFF
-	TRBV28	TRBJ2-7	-	TGTGCCAGCAGACCAGGGGGCGGGGGGTCCCACGAGCAGTACTTC	CASRPGGGGSHEQYF
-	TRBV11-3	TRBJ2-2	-	TGTGCCAGCAGTATGGTGGGAGCAGGGGAGCTGTTTTTT	CASSMVGAGELFF
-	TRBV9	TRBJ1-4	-	TGTGCCAGCAGCCAAAGGGTGGATGAAAAACTGTTTTTT	CASSQRVDEKLFF
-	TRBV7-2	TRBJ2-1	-	TGTGCCAGCAGCCTCGGACCCGCTGAAAATGAGCAGTTCTTC	CASSLGPAENEQFF
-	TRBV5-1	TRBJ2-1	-	TGCGCCAGCTCCCCGCGGGCGGGGGCCGGAAACAATGAGCAGTTCTTC	CASSPRAGAGNNEQFF
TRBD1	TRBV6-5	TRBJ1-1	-	TGTGCCAGCAGGGTTACAGGGGGCACGAACACTGAAGCTTTCTTT	CASRVTGGTNTEAFF
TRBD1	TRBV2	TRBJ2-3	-	TGTGCCAGCAGCCCCTACAGGGGTACGGGAGATACGCAGTATTTT	CASSPYRGTGDTQYF
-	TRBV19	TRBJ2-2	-	TGTGCCAGTAGTACGGGGCCGAACACCGGGGAGCTGTTTTTT	CASSTGPNTGELFF
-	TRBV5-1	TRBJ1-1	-	TGCGCCAGCAGCTGGGGAGGACAGTTGGACACTGAAGCTTTCTTT	CASSWGGQLDTEAFF
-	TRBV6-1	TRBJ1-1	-	TGTGCCAGCAGTGAAGCGTATTCCGGGACGGCTTTCTTT	CASSEAYSGTAFF
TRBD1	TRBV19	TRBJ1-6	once	TGTGCCAGTGGAGGACAGGGGTATAATTCACCCCTCCACTTT	CASGGQGYNSPLHF
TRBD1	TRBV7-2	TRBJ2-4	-	TGTGCCAGCAGCTTGGTCCGGGACAGGGCGCAAAACATTCAGTACTTC	CASSLVRDRAQNIQYF
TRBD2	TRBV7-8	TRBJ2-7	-	TGTGCCAGCAGCTTCACTAGCGGGGGGCCCTACGAGCAGTACTTC	CASSFTSGGPYEQYF
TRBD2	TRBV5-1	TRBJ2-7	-	TGCGCCAGCAGCTTGGATAGCGGGACCACCTACGAGCAGTACTTC	CASSLDSGTTYEQYF
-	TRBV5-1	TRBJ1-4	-	TGCGCCAGCAGCTTGGGTGAAAAACTGTTTTTT	CASSLGEKLFF
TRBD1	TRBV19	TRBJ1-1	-	TGTGCCAGTAGATGGACAGGGGTCATGAACACTGAAGCTTTCTTT	CASRWTGVMNTEAFF
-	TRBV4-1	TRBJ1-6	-	TGCGCCAGCAGCCAGGGGGCGGTCGATAATTCACCCCTCCACTTT	CASSQGAVDNSPLHF
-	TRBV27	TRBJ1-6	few	TGTGCCAGCAAGGGAGAATCGCCGAATTCACCCCTCCACTTT	CASKGESPNSPLHF
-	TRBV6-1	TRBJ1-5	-	TGTGCCAGCACCCCAGAAAGCGCCCGCCTATGGCCCCAGCATTTT	CASTPESARLWPQHF
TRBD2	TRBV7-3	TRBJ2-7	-	TGTGCCAGCAGCGTCTCAAGAGCGGGGGTCTCCTACGAGCAGTACTTC	CASSVSRAGVSYEQYF
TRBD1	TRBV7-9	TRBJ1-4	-	TGTGCCAGCAGCTCAACGGGGACAGGGTGGGAAAAACTGTTTTTT	CASSSTGTGWEKLFF
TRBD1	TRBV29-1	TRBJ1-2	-	TGCAGCGTTTCTTACGGGACAGCCTATGGCTACACCTTC	CSVSYGTAYGYTF
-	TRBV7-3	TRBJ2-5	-	TGTGCCAGCAGCTTAGGAGGGGCAAAGACCCAGTACTTC	CASSLGGAKTQYF
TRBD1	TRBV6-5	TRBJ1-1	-	TGTGCCAGCAGTTACTTTAGGGACAGGGTCTCTGAAGCTTTCTTT	CASSYFRDRVSEAFF
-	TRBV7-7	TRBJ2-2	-	TGTGCTAGCAGCTTTTACCCAGGGGGGAGGAACACCGGGGAGCTGTTTTTT	CASSFYPGGRNTGELFF
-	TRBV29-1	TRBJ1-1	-	TGCAGCGTGCAGGGACGGCAGAACACTGAAGCTTTCTTT	CSVQGRQNTEAFF
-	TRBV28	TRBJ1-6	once	TGTGCCAGCAGAACAGGGAATTCACCCCTCCACTTT	CASRTGNSPLHF
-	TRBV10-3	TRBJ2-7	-	TGTGCCATCAGTGTTCAGGGTTCCTACGAGCAGTACTTC	CAISVQGSYEQYF
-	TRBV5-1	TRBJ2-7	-	TGCGCCAGCAGCTTGGGGTCCTACCCCCCGTACGAGCAGTACTTC	CASSLGSYPPYEQYF
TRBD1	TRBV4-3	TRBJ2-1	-	TGCGCCAGCAGCCTCGGGGACAGGGGATACAATGAGCAGTTCTTC	CASSLGDRGYNEQFF
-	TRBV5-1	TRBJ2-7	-	TGCGCCAGCAGCTTAGGACAGTTCTACGAGCAGTACTTC	CASSLGQFYEQYF
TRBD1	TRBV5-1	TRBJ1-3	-	TGCGCCAGCAGCTTCGAGGGGGCGAAAGGAAACACCATATATTTT	CASSFEGAKGNTIYF
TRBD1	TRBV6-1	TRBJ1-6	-	TGTGCCAGCAGTGAGCAGGACAGGGAGGACTCACCCCTCCACTTT	CASSEQDREDSPLHF
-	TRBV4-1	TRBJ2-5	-	TGCGCCAGCAGCCAAGTTGGCGGGCGGTACCAAGAGACCCAGTACTTC	CASSQVGGRYQETQYF
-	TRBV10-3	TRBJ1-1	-	TGTGCCATCACCCCTCATGGGGGGGTTAACACTGAAGCTTTCTTT	CAITPHGGVNTEAFF
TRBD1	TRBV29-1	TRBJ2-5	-	TGCAGCACCCCAGGACAGGGCCGCCCCCAAGAGACCCAGTACTTC	CSTPGQGRPQETQYF
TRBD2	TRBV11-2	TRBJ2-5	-	TGTGCCAGCAGCTTAGGGACTAGAGTGGAGACCCAGTACTTC	CASSLGTRVETQYF
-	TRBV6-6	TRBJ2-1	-	TGTGCCAGCAGTCCATTTAATGAGCAGTTCTTC	CASSPFNEQFF
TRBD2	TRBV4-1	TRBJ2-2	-	TGCGCCAGCAGCCAGCGACTAGCGGGAGGTAGCACCGGGGAGCTGTTTTTT	CASSQRLAGGSTGELFF
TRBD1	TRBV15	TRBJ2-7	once	TGTGCCACCAGCGGGGGACAGGGCACCTACGAGCAGTACTTC	CATSGGQGTYEQYF
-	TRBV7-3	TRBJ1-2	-	TGTGCCAGCAGCTTGGACGGAAACTATGGCTACACCTTC	CASSLDGNYGYTF
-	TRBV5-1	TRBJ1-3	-	TGCGCCAGCGGACCCGGGGGGCTAGGAAACACCATATATTTT	CASGPGGLGNTIYF
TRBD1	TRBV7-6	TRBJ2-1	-	TGTGCCAGCAGCCCCCAACCGGGACAGTACAATGAGCAGTTCTTC	CASSPQPGQYNEQFF
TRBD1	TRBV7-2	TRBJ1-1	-	TGTGCCAGCAGCTCTACACAGGGGGCACGTACTGAAGCTTTCTTT	CASSSTQGARTEAFF
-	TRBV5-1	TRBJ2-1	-	TGCGCCAGCAGCTCGCGGGGCCCTGGCTCCTACAATGAGCAGTTCTTC	CASSSRGPGSYNEQFF
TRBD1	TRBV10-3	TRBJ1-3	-	TGTGCCATCAGCCCCCAAGGGACAGGGGACCCTGGAAACACCATATATTTT	CAISPQGTGDPGNTIYF
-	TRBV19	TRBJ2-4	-	TGTGCCAGTAGTATTGGAGGGTCAGCCAAAAACATTCAGTACTTC	CASSIGGSAKNIQYF
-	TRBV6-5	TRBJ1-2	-	TGTGCCAGCAGTCCTGACAGAGTCTATGGCTACACCTTC	CASSPDRVYGYTF